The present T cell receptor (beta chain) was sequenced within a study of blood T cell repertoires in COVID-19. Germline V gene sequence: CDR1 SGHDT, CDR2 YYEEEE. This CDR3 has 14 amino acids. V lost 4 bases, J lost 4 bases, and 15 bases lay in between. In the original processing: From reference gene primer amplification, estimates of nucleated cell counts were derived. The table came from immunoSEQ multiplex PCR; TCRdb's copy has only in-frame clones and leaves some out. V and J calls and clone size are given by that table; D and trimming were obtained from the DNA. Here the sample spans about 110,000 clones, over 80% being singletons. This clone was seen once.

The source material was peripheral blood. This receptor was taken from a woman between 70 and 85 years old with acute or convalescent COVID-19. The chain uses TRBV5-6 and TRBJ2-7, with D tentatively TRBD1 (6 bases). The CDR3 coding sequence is TGTGCCAGCAGCCTTCCAGGGGCGGTTTACGAGCAGTACTTC. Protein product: CASSLPGAVYEQYF.